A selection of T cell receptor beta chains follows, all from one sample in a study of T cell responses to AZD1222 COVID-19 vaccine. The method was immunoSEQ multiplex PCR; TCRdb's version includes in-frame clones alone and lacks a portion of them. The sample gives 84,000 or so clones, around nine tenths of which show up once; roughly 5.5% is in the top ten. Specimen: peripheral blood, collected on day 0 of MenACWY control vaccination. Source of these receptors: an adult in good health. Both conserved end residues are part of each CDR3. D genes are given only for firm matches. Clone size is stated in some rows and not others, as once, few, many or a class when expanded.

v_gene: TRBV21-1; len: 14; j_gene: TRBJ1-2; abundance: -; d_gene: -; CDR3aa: CASSRAGTNYGYTF; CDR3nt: TGTGCCAGCAGCAGAGCGGGGACTAACTATGGCTACACCTTC
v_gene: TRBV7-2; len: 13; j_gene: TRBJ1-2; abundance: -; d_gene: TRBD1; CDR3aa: CASSLGQGEGYTF; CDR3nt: TGTGCCAGCAGCTTAGGACAGGGCGAAGGCTACACCTTC
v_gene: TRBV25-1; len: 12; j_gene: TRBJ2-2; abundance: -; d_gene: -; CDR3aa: CASTSSYGELFF; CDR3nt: TGTGCCAGCACCAGCAGCTACGGGGAGCTGTTTTTT
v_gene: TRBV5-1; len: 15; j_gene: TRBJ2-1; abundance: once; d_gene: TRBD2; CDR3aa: CASSLVAGGRIEQFF; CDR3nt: TGCGCCAGCAGCTTGGTGGCGGGGGGTCGAATTGAGCAGTTCTTC
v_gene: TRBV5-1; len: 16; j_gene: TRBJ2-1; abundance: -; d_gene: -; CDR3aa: CASSRAGASSYNEQFF; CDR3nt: TGCGCCAGCAGCCGAGCAGGGGCAAGCTCCTACAATGAGCAGTTCTTC
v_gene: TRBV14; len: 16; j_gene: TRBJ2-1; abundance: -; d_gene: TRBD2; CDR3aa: CASSVMWREGYNEQFF; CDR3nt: TGTGCCAGCAGCGTCATGTGGCGGGAGGGTTACAATGAGCAGTTCTTC
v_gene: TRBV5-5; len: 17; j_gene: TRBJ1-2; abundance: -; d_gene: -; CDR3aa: CASSLMNVPGQSYGYTF; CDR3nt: TGTGCCAGCAGCTTGATGAACGTCCCGGGGCAGAGCTATGGCTACACCTTC
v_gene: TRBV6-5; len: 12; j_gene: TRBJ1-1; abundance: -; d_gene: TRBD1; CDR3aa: CATRQGHTEAFF; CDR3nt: TGTGCCACGAGACAGGGGCACACTGAAGCTTTCTTT
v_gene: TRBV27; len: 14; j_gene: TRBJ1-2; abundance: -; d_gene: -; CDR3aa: CASSLRLGAVGYTF; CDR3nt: TGTGCCAGCAGTTTACGTTTGGGGGCTGTTGGCTACACCTTC
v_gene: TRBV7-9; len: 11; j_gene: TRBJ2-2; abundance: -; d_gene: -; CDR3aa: CASSSTGELFF; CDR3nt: TGTGCCAGCAGCTCCACCGGGGAGCTGTTTTTT
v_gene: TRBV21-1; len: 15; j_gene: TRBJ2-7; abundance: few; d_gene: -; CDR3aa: CASSTGTATSYEQYF; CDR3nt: TGTGCCAGCAGTACCGGGACAGCCACTTCCTACGAGCAGTACTTC
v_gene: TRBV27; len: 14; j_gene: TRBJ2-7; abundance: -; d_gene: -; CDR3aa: CASSSPVPFGEQYF; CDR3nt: TGTGCCAGCAGTTCCCCCGTTCCCTTCGGGGAGCAGTACTTC
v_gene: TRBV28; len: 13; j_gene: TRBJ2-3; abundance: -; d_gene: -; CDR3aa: CASSSPPTDTQYF; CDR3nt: TGTGCCAGCAGTTCCCCCCCCACAGATACGCAGTATTTT
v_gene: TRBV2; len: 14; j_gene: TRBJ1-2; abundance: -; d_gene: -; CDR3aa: CASTGTRTNYGYTF; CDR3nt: TGTGCCAGCACAGGGACAAGAACTAACTATGGCTACACCTTC
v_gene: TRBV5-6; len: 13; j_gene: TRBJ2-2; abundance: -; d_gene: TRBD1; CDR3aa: CASSLSDRGELFF; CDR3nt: TGTGCCAGCAGCTTGAGTGACAGGGGAGAACTGTTTTTT
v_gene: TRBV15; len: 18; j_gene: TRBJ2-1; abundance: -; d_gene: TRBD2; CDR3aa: CATSRDRRTSGSFDEQFF; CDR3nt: TGTGCCACCAGCAGAGATCGTCGGACTAGCGGGAGTTTCGATGAGCAGTTCTTC
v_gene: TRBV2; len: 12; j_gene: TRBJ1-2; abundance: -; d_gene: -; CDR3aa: CASSTPGGGYTF; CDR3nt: TGTGCCAGCAGCACACCTGGGGGTGGCTACACCTTC
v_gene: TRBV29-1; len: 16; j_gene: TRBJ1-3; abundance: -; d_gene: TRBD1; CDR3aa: CSITSGQGVSGNTIYF; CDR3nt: TGCAGCATAACCTCGGGACAGGGGGTTTCTGGAAACACCATATATTTT
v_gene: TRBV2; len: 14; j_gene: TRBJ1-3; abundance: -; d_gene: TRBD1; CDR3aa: CASGGQGPGNTIYF; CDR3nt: TGTGCCAGCGGGGGACAGGGCCCTGGAAACACCATATATTTT
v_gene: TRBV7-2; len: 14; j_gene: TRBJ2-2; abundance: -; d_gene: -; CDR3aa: CASSPDYYTGELFF; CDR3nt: TGTGCCAGCAGCCCGGACTATTACACCGGGGAGCTGTTTTTT
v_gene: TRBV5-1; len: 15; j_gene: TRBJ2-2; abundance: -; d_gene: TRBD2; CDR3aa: CASSLAPAGAGELFF; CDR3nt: TGCGCCAGCAGCTTGGCCCCAGCGGGAGCCGGGGAGCTGTTTTTT
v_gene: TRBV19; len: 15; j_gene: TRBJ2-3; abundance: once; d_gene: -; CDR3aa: CASSPGQTPGDTQYF; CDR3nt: TGTGCCAGTAGTCCAGGACAGACCCCGGGAGATACGCAGTATTTT
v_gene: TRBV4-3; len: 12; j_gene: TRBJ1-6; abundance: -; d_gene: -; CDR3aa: CASSQGDSPLHF; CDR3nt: TGCGCCAGCAGCCAAGGTGATTCACCCCTCCACTTT
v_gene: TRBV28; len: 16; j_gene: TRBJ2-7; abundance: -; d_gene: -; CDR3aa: CASSLSQGRALYEQYF; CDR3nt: TGTGCCAGCAGTTTAAGCCAGGGTCGGGCCCTCTACGAGCAGTACTTC
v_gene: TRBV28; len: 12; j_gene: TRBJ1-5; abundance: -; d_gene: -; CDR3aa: CASEVGNQPQHF; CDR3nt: TGTGCCAGTGAGGTGGGCAATCAGCCCCAGCATTTT
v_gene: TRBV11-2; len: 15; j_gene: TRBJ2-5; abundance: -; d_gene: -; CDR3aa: CASSLETGTRETQYF; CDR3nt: TGTGCCAGCAGCTTAGAGACCGGGACAAGGGAGACCCAGTACTTC
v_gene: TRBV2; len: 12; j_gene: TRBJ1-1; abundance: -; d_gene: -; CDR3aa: CASSDTWGEAFF; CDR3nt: TGTGCCAGCAGCGATACGTGGGGTGAAGCTTTCTTT
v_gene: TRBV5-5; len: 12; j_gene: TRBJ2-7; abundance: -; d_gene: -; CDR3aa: CASSHSKGEQYF; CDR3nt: TGTGCCAGCAGCCACTCCAAGGGCGAGCAGTACTTC
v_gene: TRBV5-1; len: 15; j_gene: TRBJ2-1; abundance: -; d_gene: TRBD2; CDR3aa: CASSLGLAVYNEQFF; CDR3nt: TGCGCCAGCAGCTTGGGTCTAGCGGTTTACAATGAGCAGTTCTTC
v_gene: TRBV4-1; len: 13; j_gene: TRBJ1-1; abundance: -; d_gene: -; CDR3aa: CASSQRENTEAFF; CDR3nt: TGCGCCAGCAGCCAGAGGGAGAACACTGAAGCTTTCTTT
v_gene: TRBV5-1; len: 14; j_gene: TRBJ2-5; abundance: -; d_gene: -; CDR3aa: CASSPPGAGETQYF; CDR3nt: TGCGCCAGCAGCCCCCCAGGGGCAGGTGAGACCCAGTACTTC
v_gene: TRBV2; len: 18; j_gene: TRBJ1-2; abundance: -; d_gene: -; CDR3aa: CASSESMFGRRGNYGYTF; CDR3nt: TGTGCCAGCAGTGAAAGTATGTTTGGGCGTCGCGGGAACTATGGCTACACCTTC
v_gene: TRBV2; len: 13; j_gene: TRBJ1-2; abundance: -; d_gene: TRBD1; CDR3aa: CASRPTGWEGYTF; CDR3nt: TGTGCCAGCAGGCCGACAGGGTGGGAGGGCTACACCTTC
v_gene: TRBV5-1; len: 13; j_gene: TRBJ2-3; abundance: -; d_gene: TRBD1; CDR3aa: CASQGQDTDTQYF; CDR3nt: TGCGCCAGCCAAGGACAGGACACAGATACGCAGTATTTT
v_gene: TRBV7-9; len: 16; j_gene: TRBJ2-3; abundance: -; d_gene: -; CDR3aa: CASSYSRSGGTDTQYF; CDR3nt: TGTGCCAGCAGCTATTCTAGGTCAGGGGGGACAGATACGCAGTATTTT
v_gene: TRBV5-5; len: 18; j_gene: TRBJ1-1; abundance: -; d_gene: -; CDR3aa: CASSREEAGYQRNTEAFF; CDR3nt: TGTGCCAGCAGCCGAGAAGAGGCGGGGTACCAAAGGAACACTGAAGCTTTCTTT
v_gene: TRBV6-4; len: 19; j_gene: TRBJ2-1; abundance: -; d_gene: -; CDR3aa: CASSGALGGMGESYNEQFF; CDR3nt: TGTGCCAGCAGTGGCGCTCTTGGCGGGATGGGTGAATCCTACAATGAGCAGTTCTTC
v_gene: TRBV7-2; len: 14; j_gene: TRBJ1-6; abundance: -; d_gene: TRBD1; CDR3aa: CASSPGTANSPLHF; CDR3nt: TGTGCCAGCAGCCCGGGGACAGCAAATTCACCCCTCCACTTT
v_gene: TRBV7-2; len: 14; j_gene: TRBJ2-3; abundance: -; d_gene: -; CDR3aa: CASSQGPGSYTQYF; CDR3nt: TGTGCCAGCAGCCAGGGGCCTGGCAGCTATACGCAGTATTTT
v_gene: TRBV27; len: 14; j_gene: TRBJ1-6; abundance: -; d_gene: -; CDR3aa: CASSEGPYNSPLHF; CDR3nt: TGTGCCAGCAGCGAAGGGCCCTATAATTCACCCCTCCACTTT
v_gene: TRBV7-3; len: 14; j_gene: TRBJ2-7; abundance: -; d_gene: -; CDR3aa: CASSLGRTPGEQYF; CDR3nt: TGTGCCAGCAGCCTCGGACGCACCCCGGGGGAGCAGTACTTC
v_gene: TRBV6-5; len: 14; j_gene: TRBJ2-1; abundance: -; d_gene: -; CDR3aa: CASSFQGPEDEQFF; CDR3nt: TGTGCCAGCAGTTTCCAGGGGCCCGAAGATGAGCAGTTCTTC
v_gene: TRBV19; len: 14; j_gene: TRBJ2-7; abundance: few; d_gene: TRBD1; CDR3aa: CASSIRQGAYEQYF; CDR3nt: TGTGCCAGTAGTATCCGACAGGGGGCTTACGAGCAGTACTTC
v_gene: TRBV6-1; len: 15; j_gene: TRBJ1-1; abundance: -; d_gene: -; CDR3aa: CASSDLRASGTEAFF; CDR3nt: TGTGCCAGCAGTGACCTACGGGCATCCGGGACTGAAGCTTTCTTT
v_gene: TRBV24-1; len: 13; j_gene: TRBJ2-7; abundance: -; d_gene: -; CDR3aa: CATSEPLIGEQYF; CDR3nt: TGTGCCACCAGTGAACCGCTAATCGGCGAGCAGTACTTC
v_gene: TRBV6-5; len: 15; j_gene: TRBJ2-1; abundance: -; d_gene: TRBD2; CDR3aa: CASSDRSGIGLEQFF; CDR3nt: TGTGCCAGCAGCGACCGTAGCGGGATAGGTCTTGAGCAGTTCTTC
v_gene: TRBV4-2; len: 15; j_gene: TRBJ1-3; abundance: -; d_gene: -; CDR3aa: CASSQTWSSGNTIYF; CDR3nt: TGTGCCAGCAGCCAAACATGGAGCTCTGGAAACACCATATATTTT
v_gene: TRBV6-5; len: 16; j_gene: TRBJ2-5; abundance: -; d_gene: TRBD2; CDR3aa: CASSYMTSGRRETQYF; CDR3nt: TGTGCCAGCAGTTACATGACTAGCGGGAGGCGGGAGACCCAGTACTTC
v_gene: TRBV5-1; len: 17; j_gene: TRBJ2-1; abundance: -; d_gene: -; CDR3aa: CASSFGLARSSYNEQFF; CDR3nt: TGCGCCAGCAGCTTTGGGCTAGCGCGGAGCTCCTACAATGAGCAGTTCTTC
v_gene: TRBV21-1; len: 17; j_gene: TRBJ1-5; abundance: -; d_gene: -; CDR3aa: CASSRDRVRHSNQPQHF; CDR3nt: TGTGCCAGCAGCCGGGACAGGGTGAGGCATAGCAATCAGCCCCAGCATTTT